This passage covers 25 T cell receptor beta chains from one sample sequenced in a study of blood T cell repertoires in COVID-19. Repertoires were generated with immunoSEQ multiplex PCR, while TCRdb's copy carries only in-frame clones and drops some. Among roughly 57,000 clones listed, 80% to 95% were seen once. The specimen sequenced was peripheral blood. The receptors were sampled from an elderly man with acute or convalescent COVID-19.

The CDR3: CASNPDRFMDTQYF. CDR3 DNA sequence: TGTGCCAGCAACCCGGACAGATTCATGGATACGCAGTATTTT. This chain joins TRBV9 and TRBJ2-3, with TRBD1 as a possible D gene (6 bases). Germline V lookup: CDR1 SGDLS, CDR2 YYNGEE. CDR3 length equals 14 residues. Trimming removed 6 bases at V and 6 bases at J, with 17 bases between.

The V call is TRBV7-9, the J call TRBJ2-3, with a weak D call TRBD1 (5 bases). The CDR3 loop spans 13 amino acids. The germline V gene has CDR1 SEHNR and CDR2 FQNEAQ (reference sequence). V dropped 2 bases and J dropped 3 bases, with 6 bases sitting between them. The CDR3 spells CASSLRQTDTQYF. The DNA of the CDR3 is TGTGCCAGCAGCTTAAGACAGACAGATACGCAGTATTTT.

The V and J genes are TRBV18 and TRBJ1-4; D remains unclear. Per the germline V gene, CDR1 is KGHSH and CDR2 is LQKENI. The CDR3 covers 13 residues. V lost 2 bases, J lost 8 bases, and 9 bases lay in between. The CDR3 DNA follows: TGTGCCAGCTCACCAGGGCCCGTCGAAAAACTGTTTTTT. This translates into CASSPGPVEKLFF.

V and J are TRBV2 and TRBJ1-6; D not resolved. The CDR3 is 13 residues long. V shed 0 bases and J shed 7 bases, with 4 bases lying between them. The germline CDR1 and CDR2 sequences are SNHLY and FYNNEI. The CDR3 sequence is CASSEAGNSPLHF. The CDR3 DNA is TGTGCCAGCAGTGAAGCGGGCAATTCACCCCTCCACTTT.

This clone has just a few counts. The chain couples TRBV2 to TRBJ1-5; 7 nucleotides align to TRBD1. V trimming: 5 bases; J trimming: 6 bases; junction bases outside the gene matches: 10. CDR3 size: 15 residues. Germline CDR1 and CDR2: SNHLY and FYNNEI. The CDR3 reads CASSPETTGAQPQHF. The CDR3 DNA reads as TGTGCCAGCAGTCCGGAGACCACAGGGGCTCAGCCCCAGCATTTT.

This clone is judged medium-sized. The CDR3 loop is CASSLASPRSGYEQFF. CDR3 nucleotide sequence: TGTGCCAGCAGCTTAGCGTCTCCCAGGTCTGGCTATGAGCAGTTCTTC. The chain is built from TRBV7-9 and TRBJ2-1; D remains ambiguous. Per the germline V gene, CDR1 is SEHNR and CDR2 is FQNEAQ (reference sequence). There are 16 residues in the CDR3. The V end was cut by 0 bases, the J end by 8 bases, with 17 bases between.

The DNA for the CDR3 is TGCAGCGTCCAGGACAGGGTAACCTACGAGCAGTACTTC. Translating it yields CSVQDRVTYEQYF. The gene calls are TRBV29-1 and TRBJ2-7; 8 positions agree with TRBD1. The CDR3 has 13 amino acids. With V trimmed by 6 bases and J by 2 bases, 6 bases remained unmatched. Germline values: CDR1 SQVTM, CDR2 ANQGSEA.

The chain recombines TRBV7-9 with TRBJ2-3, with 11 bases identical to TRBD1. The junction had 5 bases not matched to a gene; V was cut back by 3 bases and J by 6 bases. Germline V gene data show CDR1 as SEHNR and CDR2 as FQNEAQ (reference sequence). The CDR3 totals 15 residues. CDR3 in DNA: TGTGCCAGCAGCTTGGGACAGGGGGTTTCGGATACGCAGTATTTT. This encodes CASSLGQGVSDTQYF.

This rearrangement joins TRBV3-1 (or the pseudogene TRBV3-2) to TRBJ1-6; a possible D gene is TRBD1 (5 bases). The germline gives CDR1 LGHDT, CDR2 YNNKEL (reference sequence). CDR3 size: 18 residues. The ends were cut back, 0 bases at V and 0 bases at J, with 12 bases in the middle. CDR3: CASSQDYRPSSYNSPLHF. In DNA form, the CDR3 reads TGTGCCAGCAGCCAAGATTACAGGCCAAGCTCCTATAATTCACCCCTCCACTTT.

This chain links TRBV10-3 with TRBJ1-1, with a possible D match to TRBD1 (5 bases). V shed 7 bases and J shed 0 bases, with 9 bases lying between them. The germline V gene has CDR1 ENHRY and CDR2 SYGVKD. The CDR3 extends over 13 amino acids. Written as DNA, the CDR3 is TGTGCCATCACGGAACAGGTGAACACTGAAGCTTTCTTT. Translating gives CAITEQVNTEAFF.

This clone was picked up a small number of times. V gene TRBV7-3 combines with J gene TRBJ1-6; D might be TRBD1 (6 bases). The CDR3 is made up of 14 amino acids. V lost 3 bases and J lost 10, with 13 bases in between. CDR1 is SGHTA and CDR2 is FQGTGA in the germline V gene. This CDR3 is CASSLDRGVSPLHF. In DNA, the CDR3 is TGTGCCAGCAGCTTGGACAGAGGGGTCTCACCCCTCCACTTT.

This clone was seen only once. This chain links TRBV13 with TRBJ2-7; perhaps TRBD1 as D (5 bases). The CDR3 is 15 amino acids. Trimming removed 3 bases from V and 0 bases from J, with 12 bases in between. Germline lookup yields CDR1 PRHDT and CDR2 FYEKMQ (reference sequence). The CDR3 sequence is CASSFQTAYSYEQYF. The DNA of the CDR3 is TGTGCCAGCAGCTTTCAGACAGCTTACTCCTACGAGCAGTACTTC.

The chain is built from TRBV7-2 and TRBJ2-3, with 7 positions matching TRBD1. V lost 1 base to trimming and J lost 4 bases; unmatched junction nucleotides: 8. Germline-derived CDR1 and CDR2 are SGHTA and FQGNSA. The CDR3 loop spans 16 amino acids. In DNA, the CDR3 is TGTGCCAGCAGCTTAGAGGGGGCTAGCTATCCAGATACGCAGTATTTT. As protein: CASSLEGASYPDTQYF. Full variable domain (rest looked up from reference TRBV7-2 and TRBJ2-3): GAGVSQSPSNKVTEKGKDVELRCDPISGHTALYWYRQSLGQGLEFLIYFQGNSAPDKSGLPSDRFSAERTGGSVSTLTIQRTQQEDSAVYLCASSLEGASYPDTQYFGPGTRLTVL.

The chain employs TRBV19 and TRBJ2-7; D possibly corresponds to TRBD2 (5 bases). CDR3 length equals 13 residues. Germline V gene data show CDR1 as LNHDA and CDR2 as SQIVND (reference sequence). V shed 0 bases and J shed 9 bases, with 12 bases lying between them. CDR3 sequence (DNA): TGTGCCAGTAGTATAGATGGACTTTCCATGCAGTACTTC. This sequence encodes CASSIDGLSMQYF.

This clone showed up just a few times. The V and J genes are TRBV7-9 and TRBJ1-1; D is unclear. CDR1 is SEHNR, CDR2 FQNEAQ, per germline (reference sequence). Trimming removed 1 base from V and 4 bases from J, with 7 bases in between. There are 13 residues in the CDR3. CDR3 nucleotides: TGTGCCAGCAGCTTAGAAGAGGGCACTGAAGCTTTCTTT. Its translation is CASSLEEGTEAFF.

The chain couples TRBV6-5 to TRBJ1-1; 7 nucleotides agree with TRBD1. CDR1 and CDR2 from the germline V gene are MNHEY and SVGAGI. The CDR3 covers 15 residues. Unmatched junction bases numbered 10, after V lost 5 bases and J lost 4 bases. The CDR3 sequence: CASSTRGRGPTEAFF. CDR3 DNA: TGTGCCAGCAGTACCCGAGGTAGGGGGCCCACTGAAGCTTTCTTT.

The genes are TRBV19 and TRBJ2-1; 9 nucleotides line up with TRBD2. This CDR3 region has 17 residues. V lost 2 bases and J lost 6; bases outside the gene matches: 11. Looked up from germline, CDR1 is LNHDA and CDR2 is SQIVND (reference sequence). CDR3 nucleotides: TGTGCCAGTAGTATAATAATGGCGGGGGGGCGAGGCAATGAGCAGTTCTTC. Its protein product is CASSIIMAGGRGNEQFF. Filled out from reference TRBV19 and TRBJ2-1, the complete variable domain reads DGGITQSPKYLFRKEGQNVTLSCEQNLNHDAMYWYRQDPGQGLRLIYYSQIVNDFQKGDIAEGYSVSREKKESFPLTVTSAQKNPTAFYLCASSIIMAGGRGNEQFFGPGTRLTVL.

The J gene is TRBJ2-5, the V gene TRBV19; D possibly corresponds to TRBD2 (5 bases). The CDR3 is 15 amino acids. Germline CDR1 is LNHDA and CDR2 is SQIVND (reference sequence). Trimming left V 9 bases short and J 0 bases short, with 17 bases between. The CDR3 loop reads CASTLSTTHQETQYF. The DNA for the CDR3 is TGTGCCAGCACACTGTCGACTACCCACCAAGAGACCCAGTACTTC.

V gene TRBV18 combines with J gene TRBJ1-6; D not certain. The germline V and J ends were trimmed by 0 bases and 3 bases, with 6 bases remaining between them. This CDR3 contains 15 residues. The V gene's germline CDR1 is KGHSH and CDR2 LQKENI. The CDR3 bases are TGTGCCAGCTCACCACCGGCACACTATAATTCACCCCTCCACTTT. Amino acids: CASSPPAHYNSPLHF.

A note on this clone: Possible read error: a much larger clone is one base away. The CDR3 is CASSWTGGDEKLFF. The CDR3 region has the DNA TGTGCCAGCAGCTGGACAGGGGGTGATGAAAAACTGTTTTTT. The chain uses TRBV5-5 and TRBJ1-4; TRBD1 agrees at 10 bases. V dropped 3 bases and J dropped 6; count of bases not matched to a gene: 2. The CDR3 extends over 14 amino acids. CDR1 and CDR2 from the germline V gene are SGHKS and YYEKEE (reference sequence).

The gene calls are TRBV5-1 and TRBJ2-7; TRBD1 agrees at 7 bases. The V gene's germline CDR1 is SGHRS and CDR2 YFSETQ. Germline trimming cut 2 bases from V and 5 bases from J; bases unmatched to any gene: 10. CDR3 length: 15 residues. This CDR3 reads CASSLPQTGWDEQYF. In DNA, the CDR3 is TGCGCCAGCAGCTTACCCCAGACAGGGTGGGACGAGCAGTACTTC.

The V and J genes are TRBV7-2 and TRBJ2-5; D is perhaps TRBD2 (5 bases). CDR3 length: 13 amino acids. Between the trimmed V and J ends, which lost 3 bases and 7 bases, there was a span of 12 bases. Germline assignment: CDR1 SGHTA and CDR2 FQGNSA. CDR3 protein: CASSFERPGTQYF. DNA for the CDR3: TGTGCCAGCAGCTTTGAGCGGCCAGGGACCCAGTACTTC.

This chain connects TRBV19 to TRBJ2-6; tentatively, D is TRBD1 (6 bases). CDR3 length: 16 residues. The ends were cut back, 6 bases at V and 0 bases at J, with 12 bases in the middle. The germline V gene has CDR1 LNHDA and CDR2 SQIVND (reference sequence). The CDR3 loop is CASRHTGNSGANVLTF. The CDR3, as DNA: TGTGCCAGTAGACACACAGGGAACTCTGGGGCCAACGTCCTGACTTTC. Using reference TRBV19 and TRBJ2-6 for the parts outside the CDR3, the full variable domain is DGGITQSPKYLFRKEGQNVTLSCEQNLNHDAMYWYRQDPGQGLRLIYYSQIVNDFQKGDIAEGYSVSREKKESFPLTVTSAQKNPTAFYLCASRHTGNSGANVLTFGAGSRLTVL.

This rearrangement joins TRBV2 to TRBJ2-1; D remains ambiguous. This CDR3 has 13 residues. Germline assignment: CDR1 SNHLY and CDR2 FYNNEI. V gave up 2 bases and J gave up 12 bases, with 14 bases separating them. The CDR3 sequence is CASSENDGGTQFF. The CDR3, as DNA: TGTGCCAGCAGTGAAAATGATGGCGGTACGCAGTTCTTC.

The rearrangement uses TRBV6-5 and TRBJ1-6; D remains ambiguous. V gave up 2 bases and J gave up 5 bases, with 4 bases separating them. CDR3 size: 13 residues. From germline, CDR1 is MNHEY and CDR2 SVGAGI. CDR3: CASSYLNNSPLHF. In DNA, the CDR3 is TGTGCCAGCAGTTACCTAAATAATTCACCCCTCCACTTT.